This record covers a single T cell receptor beta chain. Using immunoSEQ multiplex PCR, the repertoire was profiled, and TCRdb retains in-frame clones only, with some absent. The sample consists of hundreds of thousands of clones, 80% to 90% of them appearing once. The sample comes from a study of Ad26.COV2.S vaccination and SARS-CoV-2 variants. Treatment reported: some 20 received Ad26.COV2.S at low or high dose, single or two shots; about 5 received placebo; per-sample allocation not given. Repertoires come from day 63 after the first vaccine or placebo injection. Sample: peripheral blood, taken in a trial of Ad26.COV2.S vaccine versus placebo. This receptor was taken from a person between 18 and 65 years old who received the Ad26.COV2.S COVID-19 vaccine or a placebo.

CDR3 sequence reads: CASSTQDRTNEKLFF. CDR3 sequence (DNA): TGTGCCAGTAGTACCCAGGACAGAACTAATGAAAAACTGTTTTTT. The chain employs TRBV19 and TRBJ1-4, with a weak D call TRBD1 (6 bases). This CDR3 comprises 15 residues. The V gene's germline CDR1 is LNHDA and CDR2 SQIVND (reference sequence). Trimming took off 4 bases at V and 1 base at J, with 10 bases between the two ends. The complete variable domain, with remaining parts taken from reference TRBV19 and TRBJ1-4, reads DGGITQSPKYLFRKEGQNVTLSCEQNLNHDAMYWYRQDPGQGLRLIYYSQIVNDFQKGDIAEGYSVSREKKESFPLTVTSAQKNPTAFYLCASSTQDRTNEKLFFGSGTQLSVL.